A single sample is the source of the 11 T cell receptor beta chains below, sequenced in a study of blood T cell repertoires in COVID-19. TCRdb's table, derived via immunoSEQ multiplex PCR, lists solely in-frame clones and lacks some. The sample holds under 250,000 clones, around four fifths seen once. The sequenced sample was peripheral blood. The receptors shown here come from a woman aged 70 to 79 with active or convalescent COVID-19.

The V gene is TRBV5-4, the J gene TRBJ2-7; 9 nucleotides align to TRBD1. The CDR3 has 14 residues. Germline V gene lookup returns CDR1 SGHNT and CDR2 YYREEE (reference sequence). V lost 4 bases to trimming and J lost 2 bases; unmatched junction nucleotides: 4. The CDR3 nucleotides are TGTGCCAGCAGCCGACAGGGGGTAACCTACGAGCAGTACTTC. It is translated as CASSRQGVTYEQYF.

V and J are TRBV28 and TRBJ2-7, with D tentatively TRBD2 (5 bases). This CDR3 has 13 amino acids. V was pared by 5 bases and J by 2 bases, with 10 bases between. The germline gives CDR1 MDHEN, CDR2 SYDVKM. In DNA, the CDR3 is TGTGCCAGCAGTACTAGTCTTACCTACGAGCAGTACTTC. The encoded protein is CASSTSLTYEQYF.

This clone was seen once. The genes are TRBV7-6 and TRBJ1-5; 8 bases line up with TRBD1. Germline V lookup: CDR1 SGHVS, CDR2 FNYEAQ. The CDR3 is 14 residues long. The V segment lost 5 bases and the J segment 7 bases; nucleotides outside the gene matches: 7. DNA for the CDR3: TGTGCCAGCAGCACTGGGACAGGTGGACAGCCCCAGCATTTT. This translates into CASSTGTGGQPQHF.

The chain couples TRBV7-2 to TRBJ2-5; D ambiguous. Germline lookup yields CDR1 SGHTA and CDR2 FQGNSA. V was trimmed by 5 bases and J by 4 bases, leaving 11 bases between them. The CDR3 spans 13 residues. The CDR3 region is CASSQHTLETQYF. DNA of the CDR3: TGTGCCAGCAGCCAACATACCCTAGAGACCCAGTACTTC.

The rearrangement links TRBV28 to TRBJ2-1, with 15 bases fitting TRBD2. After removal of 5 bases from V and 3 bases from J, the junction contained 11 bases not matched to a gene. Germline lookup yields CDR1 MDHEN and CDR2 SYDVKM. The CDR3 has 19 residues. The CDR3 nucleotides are TGTGCCAGCAGTCCACACCCGGGACTAGCGGGAGGTCGCTACAATGAGCAGTTCTTC. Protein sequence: CASSPHPGLAGGRYNEQFF. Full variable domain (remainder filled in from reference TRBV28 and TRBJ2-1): DVKVTQSSRYLVKRTGEKVFLECVQDMDHENMFWYRQDPGLGLRLIYFSYDVKMKEKGDIPEGYSVSREKKERFSLILESASTNQTSMYLCASSPHPGLAGGRYNEQFFGPGTRLTVL.

CDR3: CASSLQAYTEAFF. The DNA for the CDR3 is TGTGCCAGCAGCTTACAGGCGTACACTGAAGCTTTCTTT. The V call is TRBV7-2, the J call TRBJ1-1, with no clear D. The V and J ends lost 2 bases and 3 bases respectively, with 7 bases between them. This CDR3 contains 13 residues. Germline V gene data show CDR1 as SGHTA and CDR2 as FQGNSA.

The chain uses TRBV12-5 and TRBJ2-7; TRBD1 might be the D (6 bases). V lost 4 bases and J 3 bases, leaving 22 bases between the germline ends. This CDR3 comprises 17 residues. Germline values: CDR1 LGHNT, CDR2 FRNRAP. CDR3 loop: CASGSRTESSRIYEQYF. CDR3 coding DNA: TGTGCTAGTGGTTCGCGGACAGAATCCAGTCGTATCTACGAGCAGTACTTC.

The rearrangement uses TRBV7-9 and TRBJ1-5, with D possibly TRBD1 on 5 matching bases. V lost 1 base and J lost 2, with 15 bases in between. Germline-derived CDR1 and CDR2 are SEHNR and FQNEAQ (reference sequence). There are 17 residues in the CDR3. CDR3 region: CASSLVGEGRGNQPQHF. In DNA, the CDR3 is TGTGCCAGCAGCTTAGTAGGGGAGGGAAGGGGCAATCAGCCCCAGCATTTT.

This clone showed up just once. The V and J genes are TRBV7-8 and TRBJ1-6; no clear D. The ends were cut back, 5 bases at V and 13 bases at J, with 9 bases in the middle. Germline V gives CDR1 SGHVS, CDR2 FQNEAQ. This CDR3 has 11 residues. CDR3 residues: CASSHSGPLHF. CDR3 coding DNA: TGTGCCAGCAGCCACTCCGGGCCCCTCCACTTT.

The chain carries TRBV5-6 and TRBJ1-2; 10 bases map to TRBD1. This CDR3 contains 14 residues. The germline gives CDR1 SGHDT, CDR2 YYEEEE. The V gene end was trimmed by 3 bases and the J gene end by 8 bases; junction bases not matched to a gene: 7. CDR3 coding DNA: TGTGCCAGCAGCTCGGGCTGGACAGGGGGAGGCTACACCTTC. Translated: CASSSGWTGGGYTF.

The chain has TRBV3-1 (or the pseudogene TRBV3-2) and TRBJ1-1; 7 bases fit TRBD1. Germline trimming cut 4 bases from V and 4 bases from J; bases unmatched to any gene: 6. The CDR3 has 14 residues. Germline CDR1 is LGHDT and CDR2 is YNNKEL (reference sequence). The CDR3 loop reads CASSPLSGGTEAFF. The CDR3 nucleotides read TGTGCCAGCAGCCCCCTTTCAGGGGGCACTGAAGCTTTCTTT.